Reported below is one T cell receptor (beta chain). Its recognized antigen is unknown. No clone much larger than this one lies a single base away; base qualities are absent. The data were obtained in a study of T cell responses to AZD1222 COVID-19 vaccine (dated by TCRdb to the early 2020s). Regarding the research as a whole: A total of around 240 trial participants underwent TCR sequencing, of whom nearly 210 received two doses of AZD1222 and 26 received two doses of the MenACWY control vaccine. Trial participants were enrolled by age into subgroups of 18-55, 56-69 and 70-plus years, and about 150, 27 and 61 TCR-sequenced participants, respectively, were included in these subgroups. Broad study findings and their caveats: Reportedly, close to half of the unique spike-specific TCRs recognized epitopes lying outside the regions that are mutated in the B.1.351 and B.1.1.7 variants. Spike-specific TCR breadth and depth rose significantly after two AZD1222 doses compared with day 0 and with MenACWY recipients. The 56-69-year group was small, and its depth increase did not reach significance, likely because of low power. Most participants were white British and females outnumbered males, and the authors suggested that clonal diversity may have been underestimated. The whole spike protein was spanned by vaccine-associated CD4 TCRs, and dominant responses were seen in regions 160-218 and 743-854. Because no day 14 peak-response samples were available, repertoires were characterized only after the peak T cell response. Conclusions about previously exposed vaccinees were limited because only six AZD1222 recipients were SARS-CoV-2 seropositive at baseline.

The CDR3 measures 14 amino acids from cysteine to phenylalanine. Of all the DNA, just the CDR3 is kept, 42 bases in frame from base 1. CDR1 and CDR2, per the germline V gene, are SGHDT and YYEEEE. The V end loses 0 bases and the J end loses 6 bases, and a stretch of 12 bases separates them. The CDR3 regions of human TCRbeta chains were analyzed by immunosequencing. The original methods were these. Repertoire TCRs were checked for matches against a reference library of SARS-CoV-2-specific TCRs that had been generated using the MIRA antigen-specificity platform. Breadth was defined as the fraction of unique TCRs that were SARS-CoV-2-associated. Depth was defined as the fraction of total T cells that were SARS-CoV-2-associated. Using the MIRA data, each spike-specific TCR was mapped to the spike region that the TCR reacts to and placed in a CD4 or CD8 class. Log10-transformed breadth and depth values were compared by one-way ANOVA with Sidak's multiple comparisons tests. Here the immuneACCESS table is served through TCRdb, limited to in-frame sequences with V and J called. Missing clones are a known gap in these copies; in checked studies unresolved V genes cover under half, and the rest lacks a known reason. V, J and clone size are those of that table, while D and trimming were read from the DNA. For this sample the table gives approximately 140,000 clones, of which 82% were detected only once. The ten most abundant clones make up about 4% of the sample.

The time point tag for this specimen amounts to: baseline before first vaccination. The sample's treatment or condition label, decoded: meningococcal conjugate vaccine given as trial control. Samples from vaccinated people were obtained from the UK trials COV001 and COV002, which included a single-blind randomized controlled phase 2/3 trial of AZD1222 (ChAdOx1 nCoV-19) in healthy adults. For TCRbeta chain sequencing, PBMC samples from trial participants were taken at day 0 and at day 28 after the second dose. The sample in question was peripheral blood, obtained on day 0 of MenACWY control vaccination. Rearrangement joined TRBV5-6 to TRBJ1-1; no D gene call is confident. The receptor comes from an adult in good health. The nucleotide sequence reads TGTGCCAGCAGCTTGGGTGGCGAGGGTGCTGAAGCTTTCTTT. Its protein product is CASSLGGEGAEAFF. The full variable domain, with segments outside the CDR3 supplied by the reference TRBV5-6 and TRBJ1-1 proteins, appears as DAGVTQSPTHLIKTRGQQVTLRCSPKSGHDTVSWYQQALGQGPQFIFQYYEEEERQRGNFPDRFSGHQFPNYSSELNVNALLLGDSALYLCASSLGGEGAEAFFGQGTRLTVV.